A selection of T cell receptor beta chains follows, all from one sample in a study of CD8 T cells in Susac syndrome. TCRdb used MiXCR to reprocess the immunoSEQ multiplex PCR reads, holding one entry per CDR3 protein. This table holds some 180,000 distinct CDR3 sequences, approximately 94% found once. The sample consisted of CD4+ T cells from PBMCs. The receptors were sampled from a human donor in good health. CDR3s include the opening cysteine and the closing phenylalanine or tryptophan. The order of the fields is clone size, V gene, J gene, D gene, CDR3 DNA, CDR3 protein. D genes are given only for firm matches. Only part of the rows carry a size: once, few, many, or a class if the clone is expanded.

.	TRBV28	TRBJ2-7	.	TGTGCCAGCAGTTTAGACTTCTCTCAGGAGCAGTACTTC	CASSLDFSQEQYF
.	TRBV29-1	TRBJ1-1	.	TGCAGCGTCCATGGACGGATCGCTACTGAAGCTTTCTTT	CSVHGRIATEAFF
few	TRBV15	TRBJ2-3	.	TGTGCCACCAGCGCCTACTACGTCTCCTCTAGCACAGATACGCAGTATTTT	CATSAYYVSSSTDTQYF
.	TRBV20-1	TRBJ2-2	.	TGCAGTGCTAGTGGGTCGGGAACGCACACCGGGGAGCTGTTTTTT	CSASGSGTHTGELFF
.	TRBV30	TRBJ1-1	.	TGTGCCTGGACTTATGCGGGGATGAACACTGAAGCTTTCTTT	CAWTYAGMNTEAFF
.	TRBV20-1	TRBJ2-1	TRBD2	TGCAGTGCTATAAGAGGGAGGGCTGGCAATGAGCAGTTCTTC	CSAIRGRAGNEQFF
.	TRBV28	TRBJ2-1	TRBD2	TGTGCCAGCAGTTCCCAGACTAGCGTTTTCACCTACAATGAGCAGTTCTTC	CASSSQTSVFTYNEQFF
.	TRBV29-1	TRBJ2-1	TRBD1	TGCAGCGCCACAGGGGGCCTTGAGCAGTTCTTC	CSATGGLEQFF
.	TRBV30	TRBJ2-5	.	TGTGCCTGGAGCCCACTTGAGGGGAGCCGGGGGACCCAGTACTTC	CAWSPLEGSRGTQYF
once	TRBV29-1	TRBJ2-1	.	TGCAGCGTCCGAACGGCCGAAGAGCAGTTCTTC	CSVRTAEEQFF
.	TRBV6-2/TRBV6-3	TRBJ2-6	.	TGTGCCAGCAGTTACGTAGGGGCTGGGGCCAACGTCCTGACTTTC	CASSYVGAGANVLTF
.	TRBV30	TRBJ2-1	TRBD2	TGTGCCTGGGGGTCTAGCGGGAGAAGGAATGAGCAGTTCTTC	CAWGSSGRRNEQFF
.	TRBV29-1	TRBJ1-3	TRBD1	TGCAGCGTCGGGGAGGACAGGGCCGGAAACACCATATATTTT	CSVGEDRAGNTIYF
once	TRBV12-3/TRBV12-4	TRBJ2-7	.	TGTGCCAGCAGCCTGGACAGTTTCCTCTACGAGCAGTACTTC	CASSLDSFLYEQYF
.	TRBV7-9	TRBJ2-7	.	TGTGCCAGCAGCTTAGTGGAGGGAATGAACGAGCAGTACTTC	CASSLVEGMNEQYF
once	TRBV29-1	TRBJ2-3	TRBD2	TGCAGCGTTGAACCTAGCGGAAAAACAGATACGCAGTATTTT	CSVEPSGKTDTQYF
.	TRBV28	TRBJ2-7	.	TGTGCCAGCAGTGCGGGACTGCCTAACGAGCAGTACTTC	CASSAGLPNEQYF
few	TRBV29-1	TRBJ1-2	.	TGCAGCGTTGGGGGGGGCGACTATGGCTACACCTTC	CSVGGGDYGYTF
once	TRBV20-1	TRBJ2-7	.	TGCAGTGCTATCGGACCTATAAGCTCCTACGAGCAGTACTTC	CSAIGPISSYEQYF
.	TRBV28	TRBJ2-7	.	TGTGCCAGCAGTTTTAGTTCTGTGTACGAGCAGTACTTC	CASSFSSVYEQYF
few	TRBV18	TRBJ2-7	TRBD2	TGTGCCAGCTCACCAGGCGGGGGACGTTCCTACGAGCAGTACTTC	CASSPGGGRSYEQYF
.	TRBV30	TRBJ2-7	.	TGTGCCTGGAGCCGGGAACCATACGAGCAGTACTTC	CAWSREPYEQYF
.	TRBV25-1	TRBJ1-5	.	TGTGCCAGCAGTGGGTACCAGAGCAATCAGCCCCAGCATTTT	CASSGYQSNQPQHF
once	TRBV12-3/TRBV12-4	TRBJ1-1	.	TGTGCCAGCAGTTTACGGGGGGCCACTGAAGCTTTCTTT	CASSLRGATEAFF
.	TRBV19	TRBJ2-7	.	TGTGCCAGTAGTGAGAGGTACCTTGGGGCCGAGCAGTACTTC	CASSERYLGAEQYF
.	TRBV20-1	TRBJ2-1	TRBD2	TGCGGGGGACTAGCGGTAAATGAGCAGTTCTTC	CGGLAVNEQFF
.	TRBV27	TRBJ2-5	.	TGTGCCAGCAGGGCTTCTGGGACCCAGTACTTC	CASRASGTQYF
.	TRBV18	TRBJ1-2	TRBD1	TGTGCCAGCTCAACGTCAGGGGGGGAGAGCTACACCTTC	CASSTSGGESYTF
.	TRBV14	TRBJ2-1	.	TGTGCCAGCAGCCAAGGATTACCCAATGAGCAGTTCTTC	CASSQGLPNEQFF
once	TRBV7-2	TRBJ2-1	.	TGTGCCAGCAGACTAGCTGTCTACAATGAGCAGTTCTTC	CASRLAVYNEQFF
.	TRBV29-1	TRBJ2-7	.	TGCAGCGTTGGACGGATTTCCGGGTACGAGCAGTACTTC	CSVGRISGYEQYF
.	TRBV9	TRBJ2-2	.	TGTGCCAGCAGCACTAACCTTCGGGGTTTAGGGGAGCTGTTTTTT	CASSTNLRGLGELFF
.	TRBV30	TRBJ1-1	.	TGTGCCTGGAGTGTGTCAGGGTACGAAGCTTTCTTT	CAWSVSGYEAFF
.	TRBV12-3/TRBV12-4	TRBJ2-5	.	TGTGCCAGCAGTTTACTAGGGATGACCCAGTACTTC	CASSLLGMTQYF
.	TRBV14	TRBJ2-1	TRBD1	TGTGCCAGCAGCCAAGTGGGACAGGGGGCGAGTGAGCAGTTCTTC	CASSQVGQGASEQFF
.	TRBV4-3	TRBJ1-4	.	TGCGCCAGCAGCCAAGAGGCGGGGACTAATGAAAAACTGTTTTTT	CASSQEAGTNEKLFF
.	TRBV7-2	TRBJ1-1	.	TGTGCCAGCAGCCCTCCGGGGACGAGGAACACTGAAGCTTTCTTT	CASSPPGTRNTEAFF
.	TRBV3-1	TRBJ2-5	.	TGTGCCAGCAGCCAAGATTTTAGGGACCAGAAAGGGACCCAGTACTTC	CASSQDFRDQKGTQYF
.	TRBV12-3/TRBV12-4	TRBJ2-1	TRBD2	TGTGCCAGCAGTTTGTTCAGCGGGAGCTACAATGAGCAGTTCTTC	CASSLFSGSYNEQFF
.	TRBV3-1	TRBJ1-3	.	TGTGCCAGCAGCCAAGCTTACTCTGGAAACACCATATATTTT	CASSQAYSGNTIYF
.	TRBV29-1	TRBJ2-5	.	TGCAGCGCCCAACAAGCGACCCAGTACTTC	CSAQQATQYF
.	TRBV20-1	TRBJ2-7	.	TGCAGTGCTACCTCTGGGGGCGAGCAGTACTTC	CSATSGGEQYF
.	TRBV2	TRBJ2-7	TRBD1	TGTGCCAGCAGTGGACAGGGAGACGAGCAGTACTTC	CASSGQGDEQYF
.	TRBV15	TRBJ2-3	.	TGTGCCACCAGCAAAGGCAGTTTCACAGATACGCAGTATTTT	CATSKGSFTDTQYF
.	TRBV20-1	TRBJ2-3	.	TGCAGTGCTATTCTCACCGGGCTAGCTGGAGATACGCAGTATTTT	CSAILTGLAGDTQYF
.	TRBV15	TRBJ2-1	.	TGTGCCACCAGCAGAGATTTGCATGAGCAGTTCTTC	CATSRDLHEQFF
.	TRBV13	TRBJ1-2	.	TGTGCCAGCAGCCGGGCAGGGATCTATGGCTACACCTTC	CASSRAGIYGYTF
.	TRBV7-9	TRBJ2-3	.	TGTGCCAGCAGCCCCCGGGATACGCAGTATTTT	CASSPRDTQYF
.	TRBV3-1	TRBJ2-7	TRBD2	TGTGCCAGCACCAGACTAGCGGGAGGATCCTACGAGCAGTACTTC	CASTRLAGGSYEQYF
.	TRBV6-1	TRBJ2-7	TRBD1	TGTGCCAGCAGTGCACCCGGGACAGGGGACGTATACGAGCAGTACTTC	CASSAPGTGDVYEQYF
.	TRBV5-1	TRBJ2-3	TRBD2	TGCGCCAGCAGCCACTTACAACTAGCGGGAGGGCCATTAGATACGCAGTATTTT	CASSHLQLAGGPLDTQYF